This T cell receptor (beta chain) was found in a study of blood T cells in healthy people across ages. At the level of the study: Template-switching capture recovered about one barcoded beta molecule per two T cells. Findings of the study overall: While age rose, TCR beta diversity per million T cells dropped in a roughly linear way.

This CDR3 spans 12 amino acids. CDR1 DFQATT and CDR2 SNEGSKA come from the germline V gene (reference sequence). V was clipped by 0 bases and J by 6 bases, with 6 bases between them. This clonotype was found a few times. Its target is not known. With a J-beta primer mix and a sample-barcoded 5' primer, a second PCR ran roughly 6 to 12 cycles. MiXCR was run by TCRdb on the 5' RACE reads, yielding one entry per CDR3 protein. The sample includes about 800,000 distinct CDR3 sequences, 20% to 25% of them seen just once. The data also belong to a second study, concerning T cells of mothers and their children.

This chain connects TRBV20-1 to TRBJ1-5; no definite D call. The specimen was blood. The receptor comes from a boy between 10 and 17 years old in good health. CDR3 loop: CSARDSPQPQHF. The DNA of the CDR3 is TGCAGTGCTAGAGATTCCCCTCAGCCCCAGCATTTT.